This T cell receptor (beta chain) was obtained from a study of T cell responses to AZD1222 COVID-19 vaccine. Comment on this clone: The antigen remains unidentified.

Method: immunoSEQ multiplex PCR; TCRdb's copy keeps in-frame clones and lacks some. This sample has some 120,000 clones, with 75% to 95% found just once. Trimming removed 5 bases from V and 7 bases from J, with 15 bases in between. The CDR3 is made up of 14 amino acids. Germline CDR1 is MNHNY and CDR2 is SVGAGI (reference sequence). Study-wide findings and caveats: Spike-specific TCR breadth and depth grew following two AZD1222 doses. Without day 14 samples, only post-peak T cell repertoires were studied.

The sequence came from an adult in good health. The specimen comprised peripheral blood, sampled on day 0 of AZD1222 vaccination. The rearrangement joins TRBV6-6 to TRBJ1-5; D call uncertain. In DNA form, the CDR3 reads TGTGCCAGCAGTCAGCAACTCGCGGGGCAGCCCCAGCATTTT. It codes for CASSQQLAGQPQHF.